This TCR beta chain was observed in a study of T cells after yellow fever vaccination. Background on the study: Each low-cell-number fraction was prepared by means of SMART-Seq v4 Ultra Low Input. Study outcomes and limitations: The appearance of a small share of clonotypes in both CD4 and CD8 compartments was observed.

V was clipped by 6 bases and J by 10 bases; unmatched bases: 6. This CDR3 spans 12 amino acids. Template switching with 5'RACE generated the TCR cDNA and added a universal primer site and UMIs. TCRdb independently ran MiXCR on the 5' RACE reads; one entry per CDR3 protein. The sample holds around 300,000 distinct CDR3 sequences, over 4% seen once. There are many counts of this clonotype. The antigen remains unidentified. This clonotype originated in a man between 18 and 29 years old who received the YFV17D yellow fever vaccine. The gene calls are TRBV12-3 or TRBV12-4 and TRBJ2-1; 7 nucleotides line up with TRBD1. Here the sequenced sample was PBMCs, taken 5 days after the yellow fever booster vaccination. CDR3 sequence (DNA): TGTGCCAGCAGCAAGGGGGCTGGAGAGCAGTTCTTC. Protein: CASSKGAGEQFF.